These 25 T cell receptor beta chains were all obtained from the same sample, sequenced in a study of blood T cell repertoires in COVID-19. The data were produced by immunoSEQ multiplex PCR, yet TCRdb's version contains in-frame clones alone and is incomplete. This table holds hundreds of thousands of clones, around 87% found once. Sample: peripheral blood. The receptors stem from a man aged 65-85 years with acute or convalescent COVID-19.

J is TRBJ2-1 and V is TRBV4-3; D is ambiguous. Germline lookup yields CDR1 LGHNA and CDR2 YSLEER. Trimming left V 0 bases short and J 9 bases short, with 12 bases between. This CDR3 contains 14 residues. This CDR3 reads CASSQDLISGEQFF. DNA for the CDR3: TGCGCCAGCAGCCAAGACCTCATATCGGGTGAGCAGTTCTTC.

For the CDR3, the DNA is TGTGCCACCAGCAGAGGTCCAGCTAACTATGGCTACACCTTC. It yields the protein CATSRGPANYGYTF. This rearrangement joins TRBV15 to TRBJ1-2; D is unresolved. This CDR3 comprises 14 residues. Germline assignment: CDR1 LNHNV and CDR2 YYDKDF (reference sequence). The ends were cut back, 1 base at V and 0 bases at J, with 6 bases in the middle. The whole variable domain, remainder taken from reference TRBV15 and TRBJ1-2, is DAMVIQNPRYQVTQFGKPVTLSCSQTLNHNVMYWYQQKSSQAPKLLFHYYDKDFNNEADTPDNFQSRRPNTSFCFLDIRSPGLGDTAMYLCATSRGPANYGYTFGSGTRLTVV.

Only one count was recorded for this clone. The chain is built from TRBV18 and TRBJ2-4; 13 bases align to TRBD2. CDR3 length equals 19 residues. V dropped 3 bases and J dropped 0; count of bases not matched to a gene: 8. The germline gives CDR1 KGHSH, CDR2 LQKENI. CDR3 in DNA: TGTGCCAGCTCACCCCCGGGACTAGCGGGGAGCCTAGCCAAAAACATTCAGTACTTC. It codes for CASSPPGLAGSLAKNIQYF.

The V gene is TRBV19, the J gene TRBJ2-1, with 10 bases fitting TRBD2. The V gene's germline CDR1 is LNHDA and CDR2 SQIVND (reference sequence). This CDR3 comprises 16 residues. Germline trimming cut 3 bases from V and 4 bases from J; bases unmatched to any gene: 6. Written as DNA, the CDR3 is TGTGCCAGTAGTATTTGGACTAGCGGATATTACAATGAGCAGTTCTTC. Translation: CASSIWTSGYYNEQFF.

The chain uses TRBV3-1 (or the pseudogene TRBV3-2) and TRBJ1-4, with 9 bases aligning to TRBD1. After removal of 3 bases from V and 5 bases from J, the junction contained 4 bases not matched to a gene. Germline assignment: CDR1 LGHDT and CDR2 YNNKEL (reference sequence). CDR3 length: 15 amino acids. Here the CDR3 reads CASSQAGTGNEKLFF. The CDR3 bases are TGTGCCAGCAGCCAGGCCGGGACAGGGAATGAAAAACTGTTTTTT.

The chain links TRBV29-1 to TRBJ1-1; TRBD1 might be the D (6 bases). CDR1 and CDR2 (germline): SQVTM, ANQGSEA. The CDR3 is 14 residues long. V was pared by 7 bases and J by 0 bases, with 15 bases between. The CDR3 DNA reads TGCAGCGCGTTACAGGGTTATATGAACACTGAAGCTTTCTTT. As protein: CSALQGYMNTEAFF.

The V and J genes are TRBV5-5 and TRBJ2-2, with D tentatively TRBD2 (7 bases). The V end was cut by 1 base, the J end by 0 bases, with 10 bases between. The CDR3 covers 16 residues. Germline lookup yields CDR1 SGHKS and CDR2 YYEKEE (reference sequence). CDR3 DNA sequence: TGTGCCAGCAGCTTGATCGGGGGGCCGAACACCGGGGAGCTGTTTTTT. The encoded protein is CASSLIGGPNTGELFF.

The V gene is TRBV7-6, the J gene TRBJ1-4; D gene ambiguous. CDR1 is SGHVS, CDR2 FNYEAQ, per germline. The CDR3 has 18 residues. V lost 2 bases and J lost 4, with 20 bases in between. The chain's CDR3 is CASSLSPPSGIGNEKLFF. CDR3 DNA: TGTGCCAGCAGCTTATCCCCGCCCTCGGGTATTGGTAATGAAAAACTGTTTTTT.

The J gene is TRBJ2-1, the V gene TRBV5-1, with 9 bases identical to TRBD1. CDR1 is SGHRS and CDR2 is YFSETQ in the germline V gene. The CDR3 runs 15 residues. V shed 1 base, J shed 8 bases, and the junction held 7 bases outside the gene matches. CDR3 nucleotides: TGCGCCAGCAGCTTGTTGGGACAGGGCCCCCATGAGCAGTTCTTC. It encodes CASSLLGQGPHEQFF. Variable domain in full (rest from reference TRBV5-1 and TRBJ2-1): KAGVTQTPRYLIKTRGQQVTLSCSPISGHRSVSWYQQTPGQGLQFLFEYFSETQRNKGNFPGRFSGRQFSNSRSEMNVSTLELGDSALYLCASSLLGQGPHEQFFGPGTRLTVL.

The chain couples TRBV28 to TRBJ1-1; D is uncertain. Germline CDR1 and CDR2: MDHEN and SYDVKM. CDR3 length: 13 residues. V gave up 8 bases and J gave up 6 bases, with 16 bases separating them. Here the CDR3 DNA reads TGTGCCAGCTTTACCCCGACCCAGGCTGAAGCTTTCTTT. It codes for CASFTPTQAEAFF.

The V and J genes are TRBV14 and TRBJ1-1; D is possibly TRBD1 (6 bases). Trimming removed 5 bases at V and 2 bases at J, with 9 bases between. The CDR3 contains 13 residues. Germline CDR1 SGHDN, CDR2 FVKESK. CDR3 amino acids: CASSVQGNTEAFF. DNA for the CDR3: TGTGCCAGCAGCGTACAGGGAAACACTGAAGCTTTCTTT.

The V call is TRBV4-3, the J call TRBJ1-2, with D unclear. Germline V CDR1 and CDR2: LGHNA, YSLEER. The CDR3 is 16 amino acids. V dropped 0 bases and J dropped 4 bases, with 15 bases sitting between them. The CDR3 spells CASSQDGGPATYGYTF. The CDR3 DNA reads as TGCGCCAGCAGCCAAGATGGCGGCCCCGCCACCTATGGCTACACCTTC.

The count of this clone is one. The gene calls are TRBV18 and TRBJ1-2, with 7 bases lining up with TRBD1. The length of the CDR3 is 14 residues. Trimming at V came to 2 bases and at J to 8 bases, leaving 8 bases not matched to a gene. The germline V gene has CDR1 KGHSH and CDR2 LQKENI. The CDR3 is CASSPIEGAEGYTF. The CDR3 bases are TGTGCCAGCTCACCAATCGAGGGGGCGGAGGGCTACACCTTC.

In DNA form, the CDR3 reads TGTGCCAGCAGCGTCAGCGGGGGGACGAACACCGGGGAGCTGTTTTTT. Its protein is CASSVSGGTNTGELFF. The chain combines TRBV9 with TRBJ2-2; the match to TRBD2 covers 9 bases. The germline V gene encodes CDR1 SGDLS and CDR2 YYNGEE. J gave up 0 bases and V 2 bases, and 2 bases lay outside the gene matches. This CDR3 has 16 residues.

The V and J genes are TRBV19 and TRBJ2-7; 7 nucleotides line up with TRBD1. The CDR3 covers 16 residues. Germline lookup yields CDR1 LNHDA and CDR2 SQIVND (reference sequence). The V and J ends lost 3 bases and 13 bases, in that order; junction bases with no gene match: 21. The CDR3 bases are TGTGCCAGTAGTATGTTAGAGACAGGGTCTTCGGCTGGACTTTACTTC. This gives the protein CASSMLETGSSAGLYF.

The table lists this clone with a count of one. The V call is TRBV10-1, the J call TRBJ2-3, with D maybe TRBD2 (5 bases). Germline V lookup: CDR1 WNHNN, CDR2 SYGVQD (reference sequence). Trimming took off 3 bases at V and 4 bases at J, with 8 bases between the two ends. There are 13 residues in the CDR3. CDR3 protein: CASSERGADTQYF. The CDR3 region has the DNA TGCGCCAGCAGTGAACGGGGTGCAGATACGCAGTATTTT.

J is TRBJ2-1 and V is TRBV30; 9 bases fit TRBD2. Germline assignment: CDR1 GTSNPN and CDR2 SVGIG (reference sequence). The CDR3 has 13 amino acids. V lost 7 bases to trimming and J lost 9 bases; unmatched junction nucleotides: 10. CDR3 sequence: CALKREARVEQFF. For the CDR3, the DNA is TGTGCCTTAAAGCGGGAGGCAAGGGTTGAGCAGTTCTTC.

On this clone: The same CDR3 arises from other DNA sequences in this sample as well. This sequence joins TRBV3-1 (or the pseudogene TRBV3-2) and TRBJ1-2, with D tentatively TRBD1 (5 bases). The V end lost 1 base, the J end lost 8 bases, and 8 bases lay between the germline ends. CDR1 is LGHDT and CDR2 is YNNKEL in the germline V gene (reference sequence). The CDR3 loop spans 12 amino acids. CDR3 in amino acids: CASSQGRGGYTF. In DNA form, the CDR3 reads TGTGCCAGCAGCCAAGGAAGGGGCGGCTACACCTTC.

CDR3 loop: CASSEALGLAGSKNGETQYF. CDR3 nucleotides: TGTGCCAGCAGTGAAGCTTTGGGACTAGCGGGGTCCAAGAATGGGGAGACCCAGTACTTC. The V and J genes are TRBV2 and TRBJ2-5, with 13 nucleotides matching TRBD2. The CDR3 consists of 20 residues. Losses at the gene ends were 0 bases for V and 5 bases for J; bases not matched to a gene: 15. Germline values: CDR1 SNHLY, CDR2 FYNNEI.

J is TRBJ2-5 and V is TRBV6-5, with 9 bases that match TRBD1. Germline trimming cut 4 bases from V and 4 bases from J; bases unmatched to any gene: 4. This CDR3 is 14 amino acids long. Germline CDR1 and CDR2: MNHEY and SVGAGI. The CDR3 sequence is CASSWGQGGETQYF. CDR3 nucleotides: TGTGCCAGCAGTTGGGGACAGGGTGGAGAGACCCAGTACTTC.

CDR3: CASSLGGVGSYEQYF. CDR3 DNA: TGTGCCAGCAGTTTGGGAGGGGTAGGCTCCTACGAGCAGTACTTC. The chain combines TRBV28 with TRBJ2-7; TRBD2 matches 7 bases. The CDR3 runs to 15 residues. Unmatched junction bases numbered 5, after V lost 3 bases and J lost 0 bases. Germline V CDR1 and CDR2: MDHEN, SYDVKM.

The chain couples TRBV6-5 to TRBJ1-2; D possibly corresponds to TRBD1 (6 bases). This CDR3 comprises 14 residues. From germline, CDR1 is MNHEY and CDR2 SVGAGI. V lost 5 bases, J lost 3 bases, and 13 bases lay in between. This CDR3 is CASSNRVGDYGYTF. DNA for the CDR3: TGTGCCAGCAGTAACAGGGTTGGAGACTATGGCTACACCTTC.

This chain joins TRBV7-9 and TRBJ2-1, with 7 bases lining up with TRBD2. Germline V CDR1 and CDR2: SEHNR, FQNEAQ (reference sequence). The CDR3 spans 15 residues. V shed 4 bases and J 5 bases; nucleotides not matched to a gene: 8. CDR3 DNA: TGTGCCAGCAGCTCCCGGGCGGGGGAGAACAATGAGCAGTTCTTC. It specifies CASSSRAGENNEQFF.

The rearrangement links TRBV7-2 to TRBJ1-6; 7 nucleotides agree with TRBD1. The CDR3 totals 14 residues. The V and J ends lost 2 bases and 8 bases, in that order; junction bases with no gene match: 3. Germline-derived CDR1 and CDR2 are SGHTA and FQGNSA. The CDR3 loop is CASSLRQGDSPLHF. The CDR3 nucleotides read TGTGCCAGCAGCTTAAGACAGGGCGATTCACCCCTCCACTTT.

V usage is TRBV6-1 and J usage is TRBJ1-1; D remains ambiguous. Germline V gives CDR1 MNHNS, CDR2 SASEGT. Trimming pared 1 base from V and 0 bases from J, leaving 6 bases between. The CDR3 runs 14 residues. CDR3: CASSEGLMNTEAFF. Here the CDR3 DNA reads TGTGCCAGCAGTGAAGGACTGATGAACACTGAAGCTTTCTTT.